This T cell receptor beta chain was captured by sequencing in a study of OX40 agonist ivuxolimab in advanced cancers. Study findings and constraints: No determination was made of the antigen specificity of the expanded peripheral T cells. Both blood CD4+ and CD8+ T cells showed clonal growth by week 6 at 0.1 to 3.0 mg/kg.

The cohort excluded patients with autoimmune disease history or systemic immunosuppression. With regard to this clone: Its target is not known.

V lost 0 bases to trimming and J lost 11 bases, with 14 bases between them. This CDR3 comprises 15 residues. In germline, CDR1 is SGHTA, CDR2 FQGNSA. TCRdb keeps only in-frame clones here, not all; method: immunoSEQ multiplex PCR. Here the sample spans tens of thousands of clones, 75% to 80% being singletons. J is TRBJ1-6 and V is TRBV7-2; a possible D gene is TRBD1 (6 bases). This material consisted of CD4+ or CD8+ T cells sorted from blood, taken in a trial of the OX40 agonist ivuxolimab. The sequence was collected from an adult with an advanced solid tumor such as melanoma, head and neck, liver or kidney cancer. The CDR3 loop is CASSLADRGGTPLHF. CDR3 DNA sequence: TGTGCCAGCAGCTTAGCGGACAGAGGCGGGACACCCCTCCACTTT.